A single sample is the source of the 22 T cell receptor beta chains below, sequenced in a study of blood T cell repertoires in COVID-19. Repertoires were generated with immunoSEQ multiplex PCR, while TCRdb's copy carries only in-frame clones and drops some. The sample contains under 300,000 clones, approximately 92% of which appear only once. Sequences were obtained from PBMCs or T cells enriched from blood (not recorded which). The origin of the receptors is a woman aged 18-29 years who had recovered from COVID-19.

V gene TRBV11-2 combines with J gene TRBJ2-1; TRBD1 matches 9 bases. With V trimmed by 0 bases and J by 8 bases, 5 bases remained unmatched. Germline V gene data show CDR1 as SGHAT and CDR2 as FQNNGV. This CDR3 contains 15 residues. CDR3 residues: CASSLEGTGYHEQFF. CDR3 sequence (DNA): TGTGCCAGCAGCTTAGAGGGGACAGGGTACCATGAGCAGTTCTTC.

The chain recombines TRBV3-1 (or the pseudogene TRBV3-2) with TRBJ2-5; D remains unclear. Germline loops: CDR1 LGHDT, CDR2 YNNKEL (reference sequence). The V end lost 4 bases, the J end lost 7 bases, and 7 bases lay between the germline ends. The CDR3 is 11 residues long. CDR3 DNA: TGTGCCAGCAGCCTATCAGTGACCCAGTACTTC. Translating it yields CASSLSVTQYF.

The chain employs TRBV9 and TRBJ2-3; 8 nucleotides agree with TRBD2. Losses at the gene ends were 2 bases for V and 6 bases for J; bases not matched to a gene: 11. The germline V gene encodes CDR1 SGDLS and CDR2 YYNGEE. The CDR3 is 16 amino acids. CDR3 DNA: TGTGCCAGCAGCGTCTCCGGGGGGGCTACAGGCGATACGCAGTATTTT. This gives the protein CASSVSGGATGDTQYF.

This clone was observed a single time. This chain connects TRBV2 to TRBJ2-5; 9 nucleotides align to TRBD2. Germline trimming cut 8 bases from V and 5 bases from J; bases unmatched to any gene: 9. This CDR3 is 14 amino acids long. CDR1 is SNHLY, CDR2 FYNNEI, per germline. The CDR3, as DNA: TGTGCCAGCTGGGGCGGGGGGGCGTTGGAGACCCAGTACTTC. Protein product: CASWGGGALETQYF.

The chain uses TRBV7-3 and TRBJ1-3, with D unclear. The CDR3 extends over 15 amino acids. Germline CDR1 SGHTA, CDR2 FQGTGA. Trimming took 6 bases from V and 0 from J, leaving 12 bases between them. This CDR3 is CASRSKSSSGNTIYF. The CDR3 nucleotides are TGTGCCAGCAGGTCCAAGTCGAGCTCTGGAAACACCATATATTTT.

V usage is TRBV7-9 and J usage is TRBJ1-1; perhaps TRBD1 as D (6 bases). This CDR3 is built from 16 residues. Trimming cost V 4 bases and J 1 base, with 16 bases left between them. CDR1 is SEHNR and CDR2 is FQNEAQ in the germline V gene (reference sequence). The CDR3 region has the DNA TGTGCCAGCAGCTCACTACGCGGGGGCACGAACACTGAAGCTTTCTTT. Protein product: CASSSLRGGTNTEAFF.

The chain has TRBV6-5 and TRBJ2-5, with 10 bases fitting TRBD1. The germline gives CDR1 MNHEY, CDR2 SVGAGI. J gave up 3 bases and V 8 bases, and 9 bases lay outside the gene matches. This CDR3 has 15 residues. The CDR3 protein is CASWQETGGKETQYF. CDR3 nucleotide sequence: TGTGCCAGCTGGCAAGAGACAGGGGGCAAAGAGACCCAGTACTTC.

The rearrangement uses TRBV10-1 and TRBJ1-6; D is uncertain. CDR3 length: 13 amino acids. Looked up from germline, CDR1 is WNHNN and CDR2 is SYGVQD (reference sequence). V lost 0 bases to trimming and J lost 10 bases, with 7 bases between them. In DNA, the CDR3 is TGCGCCAGCAGTGAGTCGTTGGGCTCACCCCTCCACTTT. It is translated as CASSESLGSPLHF.

This clone was recorded once. The chain is built from TRBV10-3 and TRBJ1-1; D call uncertain. CDR1 is ENHRY and CDR2 is SYGVKD in the germline V gene. V dropped 3 bases and J dropped 3 bases, with 14 bases sitting between them. This CDR3 comprises 15 residues. CDR3 region: CAISDPVYSDTEAFF. Written as DNA, the CDR3 is TGTGCCATCAGTGACCCTGTATATTCGGACACTGAAGCTTTCTTT.

The genes are TRBV5-1 and TRBJ1-1; D is perhaps TRBD1 (6 bases). This CDR3 has 14 residues. The V end lost 4 bases, the J end lost 0 bases, and 10 bases lay between the germline ends. Germline CDR1 is SGHRS and CDR2 is YFSETQ. The CDR3 nucleotides read TGCGCCAGCAGCGCCAGGGGCATGAACACTGAAGCTTTCTTT. It codes for CASSARGMNTEAFF. The whole variable domain, remainder taken from reference TRBV5-1 and TRBJ1-1, is KAGVTQTPRYLIKTRGQQVTLSCSPISGHRSVSWYQQTPGQGLQFLFEYFSETQRNKGNFPGRFSGRQFSNSRSEMNVSTLELGDSALYLCASSARGMNTEAFFGQGTRLTVV.

V usage is TRBV7-9 and J usage is TRBJ1-2; 7 bases map to TRBD1. After removal of 1 base from V and 7 bases from J, the junction contained 3 bases not matched to a gene. Per the germline V gene, CDR1 is SEHNR and CDR2 is FQNEAQ (reference sequence). This CDR3 has 13 residues. The CDR3 loop is CASSLGQGSGYTF. CDR3 DNA: TGTGCCAGCAGCTTAGGACAGGGCAGTGGCTACACCTTC.

The sample holds one count of this clone. This chain connects TRBV3-1 (or the pseudogene TRBV3-2) to TRBJ1-6, with D maybe TRBD1 (5 bases). The length of the CDR3 is 15 residues. From germline, CDR1 is LGHDT and CDR2 YNNKEL (reference sequence). Trimming took off 7 bases at V and 7 bases at J, with 17 bases between the two ends. The CDR3 spells CASTPFPGGNSPLHF. The DNA of the CDR3 is TGTGCCAGCACCCCATTCCCCGGGGGGAATTCACCCCTCCACTTT.

This rearrangement joins TRBV6-5 to TRBJ1-2; maybe TRBD1 (5 bases). V was shortened by 6 bases and J by 7 bases, with 18 bases between the two germline ends. The germline gives CDR1 MNHEY, CDR2 SVGAGI. The CDR3 extends over 14 amino acids. The CDR3 sequence is CASSNGRGGSGYTF. CDR3 coding DNA: TGTGCCAGCAGCAATGGACGTGGGGGGAGTGGCTACACCTTC.

The chain is built from TRBV5-6 and TRBJ2-7; D may be TRBD1 (6 bases). CDR1 is SGHDT, CDR2 YYEEEE, per germline. The length of the CDR3 is 16 residues. Between the trimmed V and J ends, which lost 4 bases and 9 bases, there was a span of 26 bases. CDR3 nucleotide sequence: TGTGCCAGCAGCCGAGCCCCGGGACAAGGGGGAACCGGGCAGTACTTC. Residues: CASSRAPGQGGTGQYF. The full variable domain, its missing parts supplied by reference TRBV5-6 and TRBJ2-7, is DAGVTQSPTHLIKTRGQQVTLRCSPKSGHDTVSWYQQALGQGPQFIFQYYEEEERQRGNFPDRFSGHQFPNYSSELNVNALLLGDSALYLCASSRAPGQGGTGQYFGPGTRLTVT.

This clone was seen many times. The chain combines TRBV9 with TRBJ2-7; 13 nucleotides agree with TRBD2. Germline V CDR1 and CDR2: SGDLS, YYNGEE. V lost 4 bases, J lost 0 bases, and 10 bases stayed unmatched. The CDR3 loop spans 18 amino acids. CDR3: CASSLGLAGVLSSYEQYF. In nucleotides, the CDR3 is TGTGCCAGCAGCCTCGGACTAGCGGGGGTCCTGAGCTCCTACGAGCAGTACTTC.

The rearrangement uses TRBV30 and TRBJ1-5, with D tentatively TRBD1 (6 bases). V lost 2 bases and J lost 4, with 15 bases in between. Per the germline V gene, CDR1 is GTSNPN and CDR2 is SVGIG (reference sequence). CDR3 length equals 15 residues. DNA for the CDR3: TGTGCCTGGAGTAATATCGGGACACCTAATCAGCCCCAGCATTTT. Translating gives CAWSNIGTPNQPQHF. Based on the CDR3 plus reference TRBV30 and TRBJ1-5, the full variable domain is SQTIHQWPATLVQPVGSPLSLECTVEGTSNPNLYWYRQAAGRGLQLLFYSVGIGQISSEVPQNLSASRPQDRQFILSSKKLLLSDSGFYLCAWSNIGTPNQPQHFGDGTRLSIL.

The CDR3 reads CASSSRRAGGHYEQYF. CDR3 nucleotide sequence: TGTGCCAGCAGCTCCAGGCGTGCGGGGGGCCACTACGAGCAGTACTTC. The rearrangement joins TRBV13 to TRBJ2-7, with TRBD2 matching over 8 bases. Germline V gene sequence: CDR1 PRHDT, CDR2 FYEKMQ (reference sequence). There are 16 residues in the CDR3. The trim removed 4 bases at V and 3 bases at J, leaving 11 bases unmatched.

This clone was recorded a few times. Within the sample, other DNA sequences also encode this same CDR3. The V call is TRBV3-1 (or the pseudogene TRBV3-2), the J call TRBJ1-6; D remains ambiguous. This CDR3 has 13 amino acids. Germline CDR1 and CDR2: LGHDT and YNNKEL (reference sequence). Deletions cut 0 bases from V and 8 bases from J, with 5 bases between. The CDR3 reads CASSQDPDSPLHF. CDR3 DNA: TGTGCCAGCAGCCAAGATCCGGATTCACCCCTCCACTTT.

V and J are TRBV11-2 and TRBJ2-3; 7 bases agree with TRBD2. The CDR3 extends over 12 amino acids. CDR1 SGHAT and CDR2 FQNNGV come from the germline V gene. Trimming removed 7 bases from V and 9 bases from J; junction bases left unmatched: 7. CDR3 nucleotides: TGTGCCAGCACCCTGCGGGGGAGCACGCAGTATTTT. Its translation is CASTLRGSTQYF.

The V gene is TRBV5-1, the J gene TRBJ1-2, with D unclear. The CDR3 contains 14 residues. V was pared by 2 bases and J by 0 bases, with 8 bases between. Germline CDR1 SGHRS, CDR2 YFSETQ. CDR3 DNA sequence: TGCGCCAGCAGCTTTGAGAGTCCTAACTATGGCTACACCTTC. The encoded protein is CASSFESPNYGYTF.

V gene TRBV2 combines with J gene TRBJ1-4; D is unclear. CDR1 and CDR2 (germline): SNHLY, FYNNEI. With 6 bases removed from V and 7 bases from J, the gap between germline ends came to 18 bases. CDR3 size: 15 residues. CDR3 sequence: CASSRDPGDGEKLFF. In nucleotides, the CDR3 is TGTGCCAGCAGCCGAGACCCGGGTGATGGTGAAAAACTGTTTTTT.

V and J are TRBV15 and TRBJ1-5, with D perhaps matching TRBD1 (6 bases). Trimming took off 3 bases at V and 4 bases at J, with 10 bases between the two ends. The CDR3 runs 14 residues. In germline, CDR1 is LNHNV, CDR2 YYDKDF (reference sequence). CDR3 DNA: TGTGCCACCAGCAGTTTCAGGGGAAATCAGCCCCAGCATTTT. This sequence encodes CATSSFRGNQPQHF.